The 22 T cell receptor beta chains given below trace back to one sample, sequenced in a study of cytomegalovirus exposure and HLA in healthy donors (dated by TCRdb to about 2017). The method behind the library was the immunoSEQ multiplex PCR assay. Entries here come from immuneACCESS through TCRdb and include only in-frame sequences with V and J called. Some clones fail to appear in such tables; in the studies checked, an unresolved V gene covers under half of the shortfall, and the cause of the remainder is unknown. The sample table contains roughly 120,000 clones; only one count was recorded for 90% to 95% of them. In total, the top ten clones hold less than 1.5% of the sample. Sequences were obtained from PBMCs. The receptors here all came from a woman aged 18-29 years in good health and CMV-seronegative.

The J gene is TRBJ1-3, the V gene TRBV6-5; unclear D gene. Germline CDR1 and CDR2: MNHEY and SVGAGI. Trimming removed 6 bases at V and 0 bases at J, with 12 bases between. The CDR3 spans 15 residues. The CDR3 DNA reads TGTGCCAGCAGGCGGGGAATGAGCTCTGGAAACACCATATATTTT. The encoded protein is CASRRGMSSGNTIYF.

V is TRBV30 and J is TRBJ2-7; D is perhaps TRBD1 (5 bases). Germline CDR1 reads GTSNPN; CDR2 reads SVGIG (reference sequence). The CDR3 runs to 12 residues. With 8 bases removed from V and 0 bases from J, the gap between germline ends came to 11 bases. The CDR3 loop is CAGYRGSYEQYF. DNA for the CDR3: TGTGCCGGTTATAGGGGCTCCTACGAGCAGTACTTC.

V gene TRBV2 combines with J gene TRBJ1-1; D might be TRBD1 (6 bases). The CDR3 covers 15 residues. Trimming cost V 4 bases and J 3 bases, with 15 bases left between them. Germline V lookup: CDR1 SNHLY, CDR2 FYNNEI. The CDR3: CASSGRTVVDTEAFF. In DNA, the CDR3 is TGTGCCAGCAGTGGGAGGACAGTGGTGGACACTGAAGCTTTCTTT. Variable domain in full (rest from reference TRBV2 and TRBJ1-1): EPEVTQTPSHQVTQMGQEVILRCVPISNHLYFYWYRQILGQKVEFLVSFYNNEISEKSEIFDDQFSVERPDGSNFTLKIRSTKLEDSAMYFCASSGRTVVDTEAFFGQGTRLTVV.

This CDR3 reads CATQTRDSPPGGYTF. CDR3 nucleotide sequence: TGTGCCACTCAAACCCGGGACAGTCCCCCGGGGGGCTACACCTTC. The V and J genes are TRBV28 and TRBJ1-2, with 7 bases identical to TRBD1. CDR3 length: 15 residues. With 10 bases clipped from V and 8 bases from J, the junction kept 19 bases outside the gene matches. Germline CDR1 is MDHEN and CDR2 is SYDVKM.

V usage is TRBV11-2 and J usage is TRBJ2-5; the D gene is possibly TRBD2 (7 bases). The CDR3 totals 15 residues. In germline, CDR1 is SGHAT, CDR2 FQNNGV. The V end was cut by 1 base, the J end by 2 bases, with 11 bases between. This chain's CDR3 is CASSLGGGEQETQYF. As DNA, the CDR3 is TGTGCCAGCAGCTTAGGAGGGGGGGAACAAGAGACCCAGTACTTC.

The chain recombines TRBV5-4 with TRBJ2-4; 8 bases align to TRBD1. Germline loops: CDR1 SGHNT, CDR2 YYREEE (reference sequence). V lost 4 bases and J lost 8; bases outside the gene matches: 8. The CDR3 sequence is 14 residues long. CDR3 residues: CASSTRGQVDIQYF. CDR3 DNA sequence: TGTGCCAGCAGCACCAGGGGACAGGTAGACATTCAGTACTTC. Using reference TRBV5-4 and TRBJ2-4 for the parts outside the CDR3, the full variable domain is ETGVTQSPTHLIKTRGQQVTLRCSSQSGHNTVSWYQQALGQGPQFIFQYYREEENGRGNFPPRFSGLQFPNYSSELNVNALELDDSALYLCASSTRGQVDIQYFGAGTRLSVL.

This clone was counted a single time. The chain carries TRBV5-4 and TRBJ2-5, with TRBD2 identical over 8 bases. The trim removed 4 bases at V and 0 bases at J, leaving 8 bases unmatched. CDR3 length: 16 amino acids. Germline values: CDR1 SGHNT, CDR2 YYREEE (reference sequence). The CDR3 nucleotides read TGTGCCAGCAGCGGGAGGGAGCGGGGGTACCAAGAGACCCAGTACTTC. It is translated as CASSGRERGYQETQYF. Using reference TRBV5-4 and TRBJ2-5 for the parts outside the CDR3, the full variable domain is ETGVTQSPTHLIKTRGQQVTLRCSSQSGHNTVSWYQQALGQGPQFIFQYYREEENGRGNFPPRFSGLQFPNYSSELNVNALELDDSALYLCASSGRERGYQETQYFGPGTRLLVL.

CDR3: CASINPGFGGYTF. The CDR3 region has the DNA TGTGCCAGTATTAACCCAGGGTTTGGCGGCTACACCTTC. The chain couples TRBV19 to TRBJ1-2; D might be TRBD1 (5 bases). CDR3 length: 13 amino acids. The V gene lost 7 bases and the J gene lost 8 bases, with 17 bases spanning the gap. Germline CDR1 LNHDA, CDR2 SQIVND (reference sequence).

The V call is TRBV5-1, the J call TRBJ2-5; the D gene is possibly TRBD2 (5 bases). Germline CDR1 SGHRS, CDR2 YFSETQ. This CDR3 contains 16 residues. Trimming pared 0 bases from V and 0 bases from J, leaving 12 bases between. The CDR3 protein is CASSLAIGGNQETQYF. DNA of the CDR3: TGCGCCAGCAGCTTGGCCATCGGAGGCAACCAAGAGACCCAGTACTTC.

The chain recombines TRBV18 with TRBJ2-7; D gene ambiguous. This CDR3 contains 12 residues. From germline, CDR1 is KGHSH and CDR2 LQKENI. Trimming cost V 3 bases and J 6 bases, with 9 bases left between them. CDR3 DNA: TGTGCCAGCTCACCGCTGGTCGGCGAGCAGTACTTC. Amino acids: CASSPLVGEQYF.

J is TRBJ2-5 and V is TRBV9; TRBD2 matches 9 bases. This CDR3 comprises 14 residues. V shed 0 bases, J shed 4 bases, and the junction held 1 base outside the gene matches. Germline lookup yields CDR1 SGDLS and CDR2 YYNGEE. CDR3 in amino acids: CASSVGAGGETQYF. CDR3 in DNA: TGTGCCAGCAGCGTAGGAGCGGGAGGAGAGACCCAGTACTTC. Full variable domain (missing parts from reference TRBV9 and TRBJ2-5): DSGVTQTPKHLITATGQRVTLRCSPRSGDLSVYWYQQSLDQGLQFLIQYYNGEERAKGNILERFSAQQFPDLHSELNLSSLELGDSALYFCASSVGAGGETQYFGPGTRLLVL.

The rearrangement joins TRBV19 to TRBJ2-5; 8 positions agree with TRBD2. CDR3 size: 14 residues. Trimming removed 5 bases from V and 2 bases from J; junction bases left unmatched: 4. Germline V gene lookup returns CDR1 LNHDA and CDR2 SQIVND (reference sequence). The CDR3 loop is CASSAAGVQETQYF. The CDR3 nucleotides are TGTGCCAGTAGTGCAGCGGGAGTTCAAGAGACCCAGTACTTC.

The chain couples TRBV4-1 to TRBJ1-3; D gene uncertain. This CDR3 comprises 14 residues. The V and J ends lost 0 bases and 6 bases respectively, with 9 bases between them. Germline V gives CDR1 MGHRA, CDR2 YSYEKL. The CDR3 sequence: CASSQDQNLNTIYF. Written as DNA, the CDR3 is TGCGCCAGCAGCCAAGATCAGAATTTAAACACCATATATTTT.

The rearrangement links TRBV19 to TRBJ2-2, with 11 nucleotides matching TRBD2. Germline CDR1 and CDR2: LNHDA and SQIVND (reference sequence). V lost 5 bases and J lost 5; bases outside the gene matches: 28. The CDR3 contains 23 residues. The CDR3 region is CASSQQLRPTSGRIGGGTGELFF. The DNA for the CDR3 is TGTGCCAGTAGTCAACAGCTCAGGCCAACTAGCGGGAGAATCGGAGGTGGAACCGGGGAGCTGTTTTTT. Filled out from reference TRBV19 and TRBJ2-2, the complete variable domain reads DGGITQSPKYLFRKEGQNVTLSCEQNLNHDAMYWYRQDPGQGLRLIYYSQIVNDFQKGDIAEGYSVSREKKESFPLTVTSAQKNPTAFYLCASSQQLRPTSGRIGGGTGELFFGEGSRLTVL.

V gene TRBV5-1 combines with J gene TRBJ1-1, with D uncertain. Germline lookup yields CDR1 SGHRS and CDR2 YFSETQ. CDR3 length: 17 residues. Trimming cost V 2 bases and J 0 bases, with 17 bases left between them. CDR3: CASSLFGFGLMNTEAFF. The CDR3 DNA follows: TGCGCCAGCAGCTTATTCGGTTTTGGACTCATGAACACTGAAGCTTTCTTT.

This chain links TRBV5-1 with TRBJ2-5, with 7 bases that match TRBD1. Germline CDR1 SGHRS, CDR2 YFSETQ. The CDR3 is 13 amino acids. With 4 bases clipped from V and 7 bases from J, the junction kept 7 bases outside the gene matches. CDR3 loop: CASSIDREPTQYF. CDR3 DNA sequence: TGCGCCAGCAGCATAGACAGGGAACCGACCCAGTACTTC.

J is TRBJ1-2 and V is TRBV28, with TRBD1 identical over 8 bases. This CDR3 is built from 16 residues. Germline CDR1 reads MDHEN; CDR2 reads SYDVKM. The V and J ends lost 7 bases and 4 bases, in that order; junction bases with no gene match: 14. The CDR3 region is CASKATPAGGLYGYTF. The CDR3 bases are TGTGCCAGCAAGGCGACGCCGGCAGGGGGCCTCTATGGCTACACCTTC.

As DNA, the CDR3 is TGTGCCAGCAGGCTACAGGCCAGGGGGGACTATGGCTACACCTTC. Amino acid sequence: CASRLQARGDYGYTF. This chain joins TRBV6-5 and TRBJ1-2, with TRBD1 matching 7 bases. This CDR3 region has 15 residues. V dropped 6 bases and J dropped 3; count of bases not matched to a gene: 10. Germline V lookup: CDR1 MNHEY, CDR2 SVGAGI.

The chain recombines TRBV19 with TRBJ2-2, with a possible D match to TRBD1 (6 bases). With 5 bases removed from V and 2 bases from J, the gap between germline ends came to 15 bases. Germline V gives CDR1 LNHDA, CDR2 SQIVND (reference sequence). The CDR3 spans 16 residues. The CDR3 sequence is CASSYFRDTNTGELFF. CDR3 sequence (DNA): TGTGCCAGTAGTTACTTCCGGGACACCAACACCGGGGAGCTGTTTTTT.

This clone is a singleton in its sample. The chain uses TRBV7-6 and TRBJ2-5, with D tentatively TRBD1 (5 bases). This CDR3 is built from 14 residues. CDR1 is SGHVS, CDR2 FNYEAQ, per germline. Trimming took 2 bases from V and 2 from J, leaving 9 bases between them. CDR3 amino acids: CASSLSGRQETQYF. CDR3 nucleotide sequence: TGTGCCAGCAGCTTATCAGGGCGGCAAGAGACCCAGTACTTC.

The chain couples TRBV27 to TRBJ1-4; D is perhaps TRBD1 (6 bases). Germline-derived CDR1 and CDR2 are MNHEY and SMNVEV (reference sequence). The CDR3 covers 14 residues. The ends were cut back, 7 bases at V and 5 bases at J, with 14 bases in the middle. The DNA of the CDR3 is TGTGCCAGCAAGGGGGGGGCTGAGAATGAAAAACTGTTTTTT. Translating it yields CASKGGAENEKLFF.

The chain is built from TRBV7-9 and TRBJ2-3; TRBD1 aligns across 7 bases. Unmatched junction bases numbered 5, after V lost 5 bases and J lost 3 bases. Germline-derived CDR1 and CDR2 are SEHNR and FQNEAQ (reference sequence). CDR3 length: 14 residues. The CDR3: CASSGDSATDTQYF. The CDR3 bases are TGTGCCAGCAGCGGGGACAGCGCGACAGATACGCAGTATTTT.